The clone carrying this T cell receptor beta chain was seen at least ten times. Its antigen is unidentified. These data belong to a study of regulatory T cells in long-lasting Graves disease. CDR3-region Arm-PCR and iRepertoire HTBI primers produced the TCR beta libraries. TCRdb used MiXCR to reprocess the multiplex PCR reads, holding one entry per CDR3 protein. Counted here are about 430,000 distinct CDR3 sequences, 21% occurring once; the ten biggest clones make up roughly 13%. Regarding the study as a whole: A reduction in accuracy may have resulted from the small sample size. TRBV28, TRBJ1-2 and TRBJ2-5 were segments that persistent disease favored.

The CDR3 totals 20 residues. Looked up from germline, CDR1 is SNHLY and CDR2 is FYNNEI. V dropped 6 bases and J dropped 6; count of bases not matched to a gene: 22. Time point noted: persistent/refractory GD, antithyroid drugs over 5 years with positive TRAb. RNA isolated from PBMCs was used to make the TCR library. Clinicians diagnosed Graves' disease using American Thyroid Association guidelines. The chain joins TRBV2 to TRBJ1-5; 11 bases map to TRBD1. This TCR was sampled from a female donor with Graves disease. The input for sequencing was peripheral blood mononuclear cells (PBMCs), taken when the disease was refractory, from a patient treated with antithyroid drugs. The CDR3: CASRAFGTGGVEGLFQPQHF. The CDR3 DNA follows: TGTGCCAGCAGGGCTTTCGGGACAGGGGGTGTGGAAGGGTTGTTTCAGCCCCAGCATTTT.